One and the same sample provided the 24 T cell receptor beta chains below, sequenced in a study of Tregs in tolerant kidney transplant recipients. This table comes from immunoSEQ multiplex PCR, and its TCRdb copy is limited to in-frame clones, with some not included. Its table lists under 35,000 clones. Recipients received nonmyeloablative bone marrow transplants from related graft donors, with transient mixed chimerism. Sequencing used CD4+ T cells from blood (PBMCs), obtained 24 months after the transplant. The receptor set was obtained from a human patient who received a combined kidney and bone marrow transplant. A share of the T cells may be of graft donor origin.

Comment on this clone: The read halts 3 residues ahead of the CDR3 end, with the missing end drawn from the germline J gene. The chain combines TRBV20-1 with TRBJ2-2; TRBD2 aligns across 7 bases. The germline CDR1 and CDR2 sequences are DFQATT and SNEGSKA (reference sequence). The CDR3 extends over 15 amino acids. V was clipped by 5 bases and J by 3 bases; unmatched bases: 9. This CDR3 is CSASPGGSYTGELFF. CDR3 DNA, as far as it was read: TGCAGTGCTTCACCCGGGGGGTCGTACACCGGGGAG.

A word on this clone: The read terminates 3 residues before the CDR3 end, so the remaining end is supplied by the germline J gene. J is TRBJ2-7 and V is TRBV30; D may be TRBD2 (6 bases). The CDR3 contains 14 residues. V lost 0 bases, J lost 6 bases, and 15 bases lay in between. Germline V lookup: CDR1 GTSNPN, CDR2 SVGIG (reference sequence). Partial CDR3 DNA: TGTGCCTGGAGTGTAATAGCGGAAGAACGCGAG. The encoded protein is CAWSVIAEERE. The entire CDR3 protein is CAWSVIAEEREQYF.

Of note for this clone: The read ends 3 residues before the CDR3 terminus; that terminus is restored from the germline J gene. The rearrangement links TRBV5-1 to TRBJ2-3; 13 bases are a match to TRBD2. The CDR3 runs to 14 residues. In germline, CDR1 is SGHRS, CDR2 YFSETQ. V shed 4 bases and J 8 bases; nucleotides not matched to a gene: 4. CDR3 sequence reads: CASSTGLAGATQYF. The CDR3 bases that were read are TGCGCCAGCAGCACCGGACTAGCGGGAGCTACG.

On this clone: Coverage ceases 3 residues before the CDR3 finishes, and the germline J gene fills in the end. The chain combines TRBV10-3 with TRBJ2-3; 12 bases agree with TRBD2. The CDR3 has 17 residues. In germline, CDR1 is ENHRY, CDR2 SYGVKD. J was trimmed by 4 bases and V by 1 base; bases with no gene match: 6. The CDR3 DNA, read in part, is TGTGCCATCAGTGAGTTTGGACTAGCGGGAAAGTCAGATACG. Protein product: CAISEFGLAGKSDT. The full CDR3 is CAISEFGLAGKSDTQYF.

In the case of this clone: Coverage ceases 3 residues before the CDR3 finishes, and the germline J gene fills in the end. The rearrangement uses TRBV19 and TRBJ2-3, with D perhaps matching TRBD2 (6 bases). Germline CDR1 and CDR2: LNHDA and SQIVND (reference sequence). The ends were cut back, 7 bases at V and 2 bases at J, with 13 bases in the middle. The CDR3 sequence is 14 residues long. The CDR3 DNA, read in part, is TGTGCCAGTATGGGATTAGCGGCCACAGATACG. It codes for CASMGLAATDT. The whole CDR3 reads CASMGLAATDTQYF.

Comment on this clone: The CDR3 end falls 3 residues outside the read, so it is completed with the germline J gene. The J gene is TRBJ1-2, the V gene TRBV2; D is undetermined. This CDR3 has 13 amino acids. V shed 5 bases and J shed 5 bases, with 12 bases lying between them. Germline CDR1 reads SNHLY; CDR2 reads FYNNEI. Partial CDR3 DNA: TGTGCCAGCAGTCCCTCGGGGAGGTATGGC. Its protein product is CASSPSGRYG. The entire CDR3 protein is CASSPSGRYGYTF.

Worth noting for this clone: The read ends 3 residues shy of where the CDR3 ends; the end is completed using the germline J gene. The chain uses TRBV7-2 and TRBJ2-7; D not certain. The V end lost 2 bases, the J end lost 2 bases, and 13 bases lay between the germline ends. Germline V lookup: CDR1 SGHTA, CDR2 FQGNSA. The CDR3 consists of 15 residues. CDR3 bases read: TGTGCCAGCAGCTTAATGGTTCGGTCTCCCTACGAG. Translating gives CASSLMVRSPYE. The CDR3, in full, reads CASSLMVRSPYEQYF.

For this clone: The read terminates 3 residues before the CDR3 end, so the remaining end is supplied by the germline J gene. This rearrangement joins TRBV7-2 to TRBJ1-5; D is undetermined. The germline V gene encodes CDR1 SGHTA and CDR2 FQGNSA. The length of the CDR3 is 13 residues. V lost 5 bases and J 6 bases, leaving 11 bases between the germline ends. The covered CDR3 bases are TGTGCCAGCAGCCTGATCAGGAGTCAGCCC. Amino acid sequence: CASSLIRSQP. The full CDR3 reads CASSLIRSQPQHF.

Comments on this clone: The read ends 3 residues shy of where the CDR3 ends; the end is completed using the germline J gene. The V gene is TRBV20-1, the J gene TRBJ1-6; the D is unclear. Trimming removed 2 bases at V and 5 bases at J, with 10 bases between. The CDR3 spans 14 residues. Germline CDR1 DFQATT, CDR2 SNEGSKA (reference sequence). CDR3 in amino acids: CSARKSPNNSPLHF. CDR3 bases read: TGCAGTGCTAGAAAAAGCCCCAATAATTCACCC.

Points on this clone: The read ends 3 residues before the CDR3 terminus; that terminus is restored from the germline J gene. The chain links TRBV7-9 to TRBJ2-7; D might be TRBD1 (6 bases). With 4 bases removed from V and 0 bases from J, the gap between germline ends came to 13 bases. CDR3 length equals 15 residues. The germline V gene encodes CDR1 SEHNR and CDR2 FQNEAQ (reference sequence). The CDR3 here is CASSSQTGASYEQYF. The part of the CDR3 DNA that was read is TGTGCCAGCAGCTCTCAGACAGGAGCCTCCTACGAG.

As regards this clone: The read is 3 residues too short to cover the CDR3 end, so that end is filled in from the germline J gene. The chain joins TRBV20-1 to TRBJ1-5; D uncertain. The CDR3 extends over 15 amino acids. Germline-derived CDR1 and CDR2 are DFQATT and SNEGSKA (reference sequence). V was shortened by 0 bases and J by 1 base, with 10 bases between the two germline ends. CDR3 bases read: TGCAGTGCTAGAGATAGAATCCTGAGCAATCAGCCC. Translated: CSARDRILSNQP. The entire CDR3 reads CSARDRILSNQPQHF.

In the case of this clone: The read ends 3 residues early relative to the CDR3; the germline J gene fills the gap. The chain joins TRBV5-1 to TRBJ2-2; D is unresolved. Looked up from germline, CDR1 is SGHRS and CDR2 is YFSETQ. This CDR3 contains 15 residues. V was shortened by 1 base and J by 1 base, with 8 bases between the two germline ends. The sequenced CDR3 bases are TGCGCCAGCAGCTTGCCATCCATGAACACCGGGGAG. This translates into CASSLPSMNTGE. The full CDR3 is CASSLPSMNTGELFF.

Notes on this clone: The CDR3 end is not reached by the read, which stops 3 residues before it; the germline J gene fills it in. The genes are TRBV18 and TRBJ1-1; 10 bases agree with TRBD1. Germline V lookup: CDR1 KGHSH, CDR2 LQKENI. This CDR3 comprises 17 residues. The trim removed 2 bases at V and 3 bases at J, leaving 9 bases unmatched. The CDR3 sequence is CASSPIGTGARDTEAFF. The DNA read from the CDR3 is TGTGCCAGCTCACCAATCGGGACAGGGGCTCGGGACACTGAA.

Comments on this clone: Read sequence stops 3 residues before the CDR3 end, and the germline J gene provides the missing end. V is TRBV5-1 and J is TRBJ1-3; 10 bases align to TRBD1. The CDR3 covers 13 residues. From germline, CDR1 is SGHRS and CDR2 YFSETQ. This chain's CDR3 is CASSLDWDRGIYF. The sequenced part of the CDR3 DNA is TGCGCCAGCAGCTTGGATTGGGACAGGGGA.

For this clone: The read halts 3 residues ahead of the CDR3 end, with the missing end drawn from the germline J gene. The chain employs TRBV7-2 and TRBJ2-6, with D possibly TRBD1 on 5 matching bases. Trimming left V 5 bases short and J 2 bases short, with 10 bases between. Germline CDR1 reads SGHTA; CDR2 reads FQGNSA. This CDR3 is built from 15 residues. The covered CDR3 bases are TGTGCCAGCAGCCTCAGCAGGGCTGGGGCCAACGTC. It yields the protein CASSLSRAGANV. The full-length CDR3 reads as CASSLSRAGANVLTF.

Remarks on this clone: The read halts 3 residues ahead of the CDR3 end, with the missing end drawn from the germline J gene. The J gene is TRBJ2-6, the V gene TRBV4-2; 7 nucleotides agree with TRBD1. Germline CDR1 and CDR2: LGHNA and YNFKEQ. This CDR3 is 17 amino acids long. V lost 4 bases, J lost 0 bases, and 6 bases stayed unmatched. CDR3 bases read: TGTGCCAGCAGCCCATGGACAGGTCACTCTGGGGCCAACGTC. Amino acids: CASSPWTGHSGANV. The whole CDR3 sequence is CASSPWTGHSGANVLTF.

To note about this clone: The CDR3 goes on 3 residues after the read ends, and that part is filled in from the germline J gene. The chain combines TRBV20-1 with TRBJ1-1; weak D call: TRBD1 (6 bases). CDR1 and CDR2 (germline): DFQATT, SNEGSKA (reference sequence). The CDR3 runs to 13 residues. The germline V and J ends were trimmed by 6 bases and 3 bases, with 14 bases remaining between them. The sequenced part of the CDR3 DNA is TGCAGTGCCCCGTTACAGGGACACACTGAA. Translated: CSAPLQGHTE. The entire CDR3 is CSAPLQGHTEAFF.

Comments on this clone: The CDR3 end is not reached by the read, which stops 3 residues before it; the germline J gene fills it in. V is TRBV20-1 and J is TRBJ2-7; D is undetermined. This CDR3 has 12 amino acids. Per the germline V gene, CDR1 is DFQATT and CDR2 is SNEGSKA (reference sequence). Trimming left V 3 bases short and J 3 bases short, with 9 bases between. The sequenced CDR3 bases are TGCAGTGCTAGTATTTCAGGCTACGAG. It codes for CSASISGYE. The complete CDR3 protein is CSASISGYEQYF.

Of note for this clone: The read ends 3 residues early relative to the CDR3; the germline J gene fills the gap. The chain employs TRBV5-4 and TRBJ2-1; 7 bases are a match to TRBD2. V lost 0 bases, J lost 4 bases, and 4 bases stayed unmatched. The CDR3 loop spans 15 amino acids. CDR1 is SGHNT and CDR2 is YYREEE in the germline V gene (reference sequence). CDR3 bases read: TGTGCCAGCAGCTTGGATGGGACTACGTACAATGAG. Its translation: CASSLDGTTYNE. The entire CDR3 sequence reads CASSLDGTTYNEQFF.

As regards this clone: From the germline J gene comes the end of the CDR3, since the read stops 3 residues before it. The chain links TRBV5-5 to TRBJ2-1, with TRBD2 matching 11 bases. V dropped 5 bases and J dropped 4; count of bases not matched to a gene: 5. This CDR3 is built from 15 residues. Germline V CDR1 and CDR2: SGHKS, YYEKEE (reference sequence). The sequenced part of the CDR3 DNA is TGTGCCAGCAGATTCGGGACTAGCGGTTACAATGAG. This translates into CASRFGTSGYNE. The full CDR3 protein is CASRFGTSGYNEQFF.

With respect to this clone: The read terminates 3 residues before the CDR3 end, so the remaining end is supplied by the germline J gene. This sequence joins TRBV10-1 and TRBJ2-1; 12 bases agree with TRBD2. CDR3 length: 15 residues. V lost 3 bases to trimming and J lost 6 bases; unmatched junction nucleotides: 3. In germline, CDR1 is WNHNN, CDR2 SYGVQD (reference sequence). CDR3 DNA, as far as it was read: TGCGCCAGCAGTGAAGGGACTAGCGGGCTCAATGAG. This codes for CASSEGTSGLNE. The CDR3, in full, reads CASSEGTSGLNEQFF.

On this clone itself: The read ends 3 residues early relative to the CDR3; the germline J gene fills the gap. The chain recombines TRBV7-9 with TRBJ2-1; weak D call: TRBD1 (6 bases). From germline, CDR1 is SEHNR and CDR2 FQNEAQ (reference sequence). The CDR3 spans 15 residues. Trimming shortened V by 4 bases and J by 0 bases, and 10 bases separated the two germline ends. CDR3 sequence reads: CASSSQGSSYNEQFF. CDR3 DNA (partial): TGTGCCAGCAGCTCACAGGGCAGCTCCTACAATGAG. The full variable domain, rest sourced from reference TRBV7-9 and TRBJ2-1, is DTGVSQNPRHKITKRGQNVTFRCDPISEHNRLYWYRQTLGQGPEFLTYFQNEAQLEKSRLLSDRFSAERPKGSFSTLEIQRTEQGDSAMYLCASSSQGSSYNEQFFGPGTRLTVL.

With regard to this clone: The read halts 3 residues ahead of the CDR3 end, with the missing end drawn from the germline J gene. The J gene is TRBJ1-4, the V gene TRBV11-2, with 9 bases identical to TRBD1. CDR1 is SGHAT and CDR2 is FQNNGV in the germline V gene. The CDR3 totals 15 residues. V lost 6 bases, J lost 7 bases, and 9 bases stayed unmatched. The CDR3 bases that were read are TGTGCCAGCAGAGAACAGGGGGCGTACGGTGAAAAA. Translated: CASREQGAYGEK. The entire CDR3 sequence reads CASREQGAYGEKLFF.

A word on this clone: The read gets to within 3 residues of the CDR3 end, and the germline J gene fills in the rest. V is TRBV7-9 and J is TRBJ2-2, with 7 bases aligning to TRBD1. Germline CDR1 SEHNR, CDR2 FQNEAQ (reference sequence). This CDR3 contains 14 residues. J was trimmed by 7 bases and V by 0 bases; bases with no gene match: 2. The DNA read from the CDR3 is TGTGCCAGCAGCTTAGCACAGGGGAACGGGGAG. This sequence encodes CASSLAQGNGE. The whole CDR3 protein is CASSLAQGNGELFF.